These 32 T cell receptor beta chains came from one sample sequenced in a study of cytomegalovirus exposure and HLA in healthy donors. Vbeta (60) and Jbeta (13) primers were used in the PCR. Only in-frame clones appear in the TCRdb table, and some are missing; sequencing was by immunoSEQ multiplex PCR. The sample holds about 180,000 clones, around four fifths seen once. The material sequenced was PBMCs. The source is a man between 18 and 35 years old in good health and CMV-seronegative.

This clone showed up just once. The chain recombines TRBV7-9 with TRBJ2-7; 8 bases align to TRBD1. Trimming removed 5 bases from V and 5 bases from J; junction bases left unmatched: 5. The CDR3 covers 13 residues. Germline lookup yields CDR1 SEHNR and CDR2 FQNEAQ (reference sequence). The CDR3 nucleotides read TGTGCCAGCAGCAGACAGGGGTTCCACGAGCAGTACTTC. It specifies CASSRQGFHEQYF.

The chain uses TRBV15 and TRBJ1-2, with TRBD1 matching 7 bases. The V gene end was trimmed by 0 bases and the J gene end by 4 bases; junction bases not matched to a gene: 5. Germline V CDR1 and CDR2: LNHNV, YYDKDF (reference sequence). The CDR3 consists of 15 residues. The chain's CDR3 is CATSRDLEGAYGYTF. The CDR3 DNA reads as TGTGCCACCAGCAGAGATCTCGAGGGGGCCTATGGCTACACCTTC.

Note on this clone: At one end, the junction sequence differs from germline, possibly due to a read error. The chain uses TRBV7-9 and TRBJ1-1, with D tentatively TRBD1 (5 bases). The germline CDR1 and CDR2 sequences are SEHNR and FQNEAQ (reference sequence). The CDR3 length is 12 residues. The CDR3 DNA sequence: TGTTCCAGCAGCCAGGGTTCCACTGAAGCTTTCTTT. It specifies CSSSQGSTEAFF.

The chain employs TRBV5-1 and TRBJ1-2; D is unclear. The CDR3 is 16 residues long. Germline V CDR1 and CDR2: SGHRS, YFSETQ. V lost 2 bases and J lost 2, with 16 bases in between. Here the CDR3 DNA reads TGCGCCAGCAGCTTTGGCAGTCCAAAAGCGAACTATGGCTACACCTTC. Translating gives CASSFGSPKANYGYTF.

This clone has a handful of counts. The same CDR3 also results from other DNA sequences found in this sample. This rearrangement joins TRBV30 to TRBJ2-3; D unresolved. Germline V lookup: CDR1 GTSNPN, CDR2 SVGIG (reference sequence). The CDR3 extends over 12 amino acids. Trimming pared 2 bases from V and 2 bases from J, leaving 5 bases between. CDR3 protein: CAWSRDTDTQYF. The DNA for the CDR3 is TGTGCCTGGAGTCGCGACACAGATACGCAGTATTTT.

This clone was detected once. The chain uses TRBV7-9 and TRBJ2-1; 9 bases match TRBD2. The CDR3 is 14 residues long. V shed 7 bases, J shed 2 bases, and the junction held 3 bases outside the gene matches. Germline V lookup: CDR1 SEHNR, CDR2 FQNEAQ (reference sequence). For the CDR3, the DNA is TGTGCCAGCATACTAGCGGGCGCCTACAATGAGCAGTTCTTC. Protein sequence: CASILAGAYNEQFF.

This clone was observed once. The chain uses TRBV19 and TRBJ1-1; 8 bases are shared with TRBD1. This CDR3 has 16 residues. Germline V gene lookup returns CDR1 LNHDA and CDR2 SQIVND (reference sequence). The junction had 6 bases not matched to a gene; V was cut back by 3 bases and J by 0 bases. The CDR3 DNA follows: TGTGCCAGTAGTATGAACAGGGGGGTCTTGAACACTGAAGCTTTCTTT. It encodes CASSMNRGVLNTEAFF.

The chain joins TRBV19 to TRBJ1-3, with 8 bases identical to TRBD1. The J segment lost 0 bases and the V segment lost 6 bases, leaving 4 bases of the junction unmatched. The CDR3 is made up of 15 amino acids. Germline V gene lookup returns CDR1 LNHDA and CDR2 SQIVND (reference sequence). CDR3 nucleotide sequence: TGTGCCAGTAGGGGACAGGCCCTCTCTGGAAACACCATATATTTT. Its protein product is CASRGQALSGNTIYF.

This chain links TRBV19 with TRBJ1-1; 8 positions match TRBD1. The junction had 7 bases not matched to a gene; V was cut back by 4 bases and J by 0 bases. Germline values: CDR1 LNHDA, CDR2 SQIVND (reference sequence). This CDR3 is built from 16 residues. CDR3 region: CASSTDRGPMNTEAFF. The CDR3, as DNA: TGTGCCAGTAGTACCGACAGGGGCCCTATGAACACTGAAGCTTTCTTT.

The rearrangement links TRBV19 to TRBJ2-1, with 9 bases that match TRBD2. Germline assignment: CDR1 LNHDA and CDR2 SQIVND (reference sequence). The CDR3 has 17 residues. The trim removed 3 bases at V and 4 bases at J, leaving 10 bases unmatched. The CDR3 loop is CASSISSAGGLYNEQFF. CDR3 bases: TGTGCCAGTAGTATCTCCTCAGCGGGGGGACTTTACAATGAGCAGTTCTTC.

This clone was counted between two and nine times. The chain joins TRBV18 to TRBJ2-7; 12 bases fit TRBD2. The CDR3 has 14 amino acids. V was pared by 1 base and J by 5 bases, with 0 bases of the junction left unmatched. Germline CDR1 KGHSH, CDR2 LQKENI. CDR3 sequence (DNA): TGTGCCAGCTCACCACGGACTAGCGGGAACGAGCAGTACTTC. Its translation: CASSPRTSGNEQYF.

The chain uses TRBV7-9 and TRBJ1-2; unclear D gene. CDR3 length: 13 amino acids. V lost 0 bases and J 3 bases, leaving 5 bases between the germline ends. The germline gives CDR1 SEHNR, CDR2 FQNEAQ (reference sequence). Written as DNA, the CDR3 is TGTGCCAGCAGCTTAGCTTTAGACTATGGCTACACCTTC. This codes for CASSLALDYGYTF.

The gene calls are TRBV27 and TRBJ2-3; D may be TRBD2 (6 bases). The CDR3 contains 15 residues. Trimming pared 2 bases from V and 1 base from J, leaving 10 bases between. Germline lookup yields CDR1 MNHEY and CDR2 SMNVEV (reference sequence). The CDR3 DNA reads TGTGCCAGCAGTTTAAGACTAGTCGGCACAGATACGCAGTATTTT. As protein: CASSLRLVGTDTQYF.

A single count supports this clone. Other DNA sequences in this specimen translate into the identical CDR3. The V and J genes are TRBV6-5 and TRBJ2-7, with TRBD1 matching over 12 bases. The CDR3 loop spans 14 amino acids. The V gene end was trimmed by 5 bases and the J gene end by 4 bases; junction bases not matched to a gene: 3. CDR1 and CDR2 from the germline V gene are MNHEY and SVGAGI. The CDR3 region is CASSRGQGAYEQYF. The CDR3 DNA reads TGTGCCAGCAGTAGGGGACAGGGGGCGTACGAGCAGTACTTC.

The V gene is TRBV4-1, the J gene TRBJ2-1, with 8 bases aligning to TRBD2. Trimming took 0 bases from V and 6 from J; bases not matched to a gene: 4. CDR1 is MGHRA, CDR2 YSYEKL, per germline. The CDR3 sequence is 15 residues long. CDR3 protein: CASSQDWSGSNEQFF. CDR3 DNA sequence: TGCGCCAGCAGCCAAGATTGGAGCGGGAGCAATGAGCAGTTCTTC.

V gene TRBV7-9 combines with J gene TRBJ1-1, with D perhaps TRBD1 (5 bases). The V end was cut by 4 bases, the J end by 4 bases, with 10 bases between. The germline gives CDR1 SEHNR, CDR2 FQNEAQ (reference sequence). The length of the CDR3 is 13 residues. The CDR3 DNA reads as TGTGCCAGCAGCTCTGGGGGGAGCACTGAAGCTTTCTTT. Its translation is CASSSGGSTEAFF.

This rearrangement joins TRBV27 to TRBJ1-1; D may be TRBD1 (5 bases). Germline V CDR1 and CDR2: MNHEY, SMNVEV (reference sequence). CDR3 length equals 14 residues. The ends were cut back, 6 bases at V and 5 bases at J, with 16 bases in the middle. CDR3 residues: CASRPWGGETEAFF. CDR3 in DNA: TGTGCCAGCAGACCTTGGGGGGGAGAAACTGAAGCTTTCTTT.

The V and J genes are TRBV7-9 and TRBJ2-7; 7 bases align to TRBD1. Germline assignment: CDR1 SEHNR and CDR2 FQNEAQ (reference sequence). The V gene end was trimmed by 3 bases and the J gene end by 3 bases; junction bases not matched to a gene: 8. The CDR3 loop spans 15 amino acids. The CDR3 region has the DNA TGTGCCAGCAGCTTGCCGGGACAGAAGGGCTACGAGCAGTACTTC. Protein sequence: CASSLPGQKGYEQYF.

In this sample, this clone turned up a few times. The chain has TRBV2 and TRBJ2-7, with D possibly matching TRBD2 (6 bases). The V end was cut by 9 bases, the J end by 10 bases, with 22 bases between. The CDR3 contains 13 residues. The germline CDR1 and CDR2 sequences are SNHLY and FYNNEI. CDR3 in DNA: TGTGCCAGTCGGGGGAGCTTAACGGGTAGACAGTACTTC. It codes for CASRGSLTGRQYF.

The rearrangement joins TRBV5-5 to TRBJ1-5; a weak D match, TRBD1 (5 bases). This CDR3 is 15 amino acids long. CDR1 and CDR2 (germline): SGHKS, YYEKEE (reference sequence). Trimming left V 1 base short and J 4 bases short, with 12 bases between. DNA for the CDR3: TGTGCCAGCAGCTTGTTTGAACAGGCTAATCAGCCCCAGCATTTT. Amino acids: CASSLFEQANQPQHF.

The gene calls are TRBV6-6 and TRBJ1-5; the match to TRBD1 covers 9 bases. This CDR3 comprises 14 residues. The V and J ends lost 7 bases and 4 bases, in that order; junction bases with no gene match: 5. Per germline, CDR1 MNHNY and CDR2 SVGAGI (reference sequence). The CDR3 region has the DNA TGTGCCAGCACCACCGGACAGGGGAATCAGCCCCAGCATTTT. Protein: CASTTGQGNQPQHF.

This rearrangement joins TRBV2 to TRBJ2-2; the D gene is possibly TRBD1 (6 bases). Looked up from germline, CDR1 is SNHLY and CDR2 is FYNNEI. The V gene lost 5 bases and the J gene lost 1 base, with 11 bases spanning the gap. The CDR3 length is 15 residues. CDR3 protein: CASSRGRGNTGELFF. CDR3 DNA sequence: TGTGCCAGCAGTAGGGGCAGGGGGAACACCGGGGAGCTGTTTTTT. Looking up the rest from reference TRBV2 and TRBJ2-2 gives the full variable domain: EPEVTQTPSHQVTQMGQEVILRCVPISNHLYFYWYRQILGQKVEFLVSFYNNEISEKSEIFDDQFSVERPDGSNFTLKIRSTKLEDSAMYFCASSRGRGNTGELFFGEGSRLTVL.

The chain combines TRBV7-2 with TRBJ1-1, with a possible D match to TRBD1 (6 bases). V lost 1 base to trimming and J lost 10 bases, with 16 bases between them. The germline V gene has CDR1 SGHTA and CDR2 FQGNSA. The CDR3 covers 14 residues. The CDR3 here is CASSLDRVSSRAFF. CDR3 bases: TGTGCCAGCAGCTTAGACAGGGTATCAAGTCGAGCTTTCTTT.

The chain carries TRBV11-2 and TRBJ2-3; tentatively, D is TRBD2 (6 bases). V lost 2 bases to trimming and J lost 0 bases, with 12 bases between them. The CDR3 totals 16 residues. Germline CDR1 SGHAT, CDR2 FQNNGV. The CDR3 region is CASSLQRVASTDTQYF. DNA for the CDR3: TGTGCCAGCAGCTTACAGCGGGTGGCGAGCACAGATACGCAGTATTTT.

The chain employs TRBV15 and TRBJ2-3; 8 nucleotides agree with TRBD1. Germline V gene data show CDR1 as LNHNV and CDR2 as YYDKDF (reference sequence). The CDR3 loop spans 15 amino acids. After removal of 4 bases from V and 1 base from J, the junction contained 4 bases not matched to a gene. As DNA, the CDR3 is TGTGCCACCAGCAACCACAGGGGGGGCACAGATACGCAGTATTTT. This codes for CATSNHRGGTDTQYF.

The rearrangement uses TRBV28 and TRBJ1-4; tentative D call: TRBD1 (6 bases). Germline V gives CDR1 MDHEN, CDR2 SYDVKM. The ends were cut back, 6 bases at V and 3 bases at J, with 11 bases in the middle. This CDR3 region has 14 residues. The CDR3 nucleotides read TGTGCCAGCAGGCGTGGGGGCCCTAATGAAAAACTGTTTTTT. Its protein product is CASRRGGPNEKLFF.

The rearrangement links TRBV6-1 to TRBJ2-7; 10 bases fit TRBD2. Germline V CDR1 and CDR2: MNHNS, SASEGT. The CDR3 loop spans 14 amino acids. CDR3 nucleotides: TGTGCTACGACCGTAGCTAGCGGGAGTACGGGGCAGTACTTC. Protein product: CATTVASGSTGQYF.

The chain has TRBV5-1 and TRBJ2-3; the match to TRBD2 covers 11 bases. The germline V gene has CDR1 SGHRS and CDR2 YFSETQ. The V and J ends lost 7 bases and 5 bases, in that order; junction bases with no gene match: 12. This CDR3 has 16 residues. The CDR3 DNA follows: TGCGCCAGCGGAAACATAGCGGGAGGGCCCGGAGATACGCAGTATTTT. Residues: CASGNIAGGPGDTQYF. Full variable domain (rest looked up from reference TRBV5-1 and TRBJ2-3): KAGVTQTPRYLIKTRGQQVTLSCSPISGHRSVSWYQQTPGQGLQFLFEYFSETQRNKGNFPGRFSGRQFSNSRSEMNVSTLELGDSALYLCASGNIAGGPGDTQYFGPGTRLTVL.

This chain uses TRBV5-1 with TRBJ2-7, with D uncertain. Germline V gives CDR1 SGHRS, CDR2 YFSETQ. V was shortened by 1 base and J by 9 bases, with 14 bases between the two germline ends. The CDR3 runs to 13 residues. As DNA, the CDR3 is TGCGCCAGCAGCTTGAGCGTGGGTGGCGTGCAGTACTTC. The encoded protein is CASSLSVGGVQYF.

V and J are TRBV30 and TRBJ2-2; D may be TRBD1 (6 bases). The ends were cut back, 0 bases at V and 5 bases at J, with 13 bases in the middle. The CDR3 consists of 15 residues. Germline V lookup: CDR1 GTSNPN, CDR2 SVGIG (reference sequence). The CDR3 region has the DNA TGTGCCTGGAGTGTATTATCAGGGGAAACCGGGGAGCTGTTTTTT. It yields the protein CAWSVLSGETGELFF.

CDR3 loop: CASSIDDPGTSYNEKLFF. The CDR3 nucleotides are TGTGCCAGTAGTATAGATGATCCCGGGACAAGCTATAATGAAAAACTGTTTTTT. V usage is TRBV19 and J usage is TRBJ1-4; D is perhaps TRBD1 (6 bases). This CDR3 has 18 amino acids. Trimming removed 0 bases at V and 4 bases at J, with 18 bases between. Germline V gene sequence: CDR1 LNHDA, CDR2 SQIVND (reference sequence).

CDR3 nucleotide sequence: TGCAGCGGCGGACTAGCGGGAGTCATGAATGAGCAGTTCTTC. Its protein product is CSGGLAGVMNEQFF. The V gene is TRBV29-1, the J gene TRBJ2-1; 13 bases align to TRBD2. V trimming: 7 bases; J trimming: 7 bases; junction bases outside the gene matches: 7. This CDR3 contains 14 residues. Germline CDR1 and CDR2: SQVTM and ANQGSEA.